A single sample is the source of the 19 T cell receptor beta chains below, sequenced in a study of T cells expressing NK-cell markers. TCRdb reprocessed the 5' RACE reads and stores each CDR3 protein as one record, lacking DNA. The sample totals roughly 170,000 distinct CDR3 sequences; its top ten clones hold under 20%. The sample was blood T cells: a sorted CD56 or NKG2C T cell subset, CD4+ or CD8+ T cells, or bulk PBMC T cells (not recorded which). Every receptor here comes from a woman aged 18-70 years in good health.

The chain combines TRBV20-1 with TRBJ1-5; TCRdb selects TRBD1, and the lack of DNA leaves this call unchecked. The CDR3 extends over 14 amino acids. Germline V CDR1 and CDR2: DFQATT, SNEGSKA (reference sequence). This CDR3 is CSARTGQRNQPQHF.

The chain recombines TRBV7-9 with TRBJ2-2. This CDR3 has 14 residues. CDR1 SEHNR and CDR2 FQNEAQ come from the germline V gene (reference sequence). This CDR3 reads CASSLAHTSGELFF.

V and J are TRBV15 and TRBJ2-7; absent DNA, TCRdb's TRBD1 call cannot be checked. Germline V lookup: CDR1 LNHNV, CDR2 YYDKDF (reference sequence). CDR3 length: 14 residues. Here the CDR3 reads CATSSPGATYEQYF.

The J gene is TRBJ1-4, the V gene TRBV6-1. The V gene's germline CDR1 is MNHNS and CDR2 SASEGT. There are 18 residues in the CDR3. CDR3: CASSEELSGGTARGKLFF.

This chain links TRBV6-1 with TRBJ2-3; TCRdb's D gene call, TRBD2, goes unchecked for lack of DNA. CDR3 length: 18 residues. Per germline, CDR1 MNHNS and CDR2 SASEGT. Here the CDR3 reads CASRPGLAGGPSTDTQYF.

V is TRBV20-1 and J is TRBJ2-3; the D gene TCRdb calls, TRBD2, cannot be checked with no DNA. The CDR3 runs 17 residues. Looked up from germline, CDR1 is DFQATT and CDR2 is SNEGSKA (reference sequence). CDR3 amino acids: CSAAGLAGMSSTDTQYF.

The rearrangement links TRBV27 to TRBJ2-2. Germline V lookup: CDR1 MNHEY, CDR2 SMNVEV (reference sequence). The CDR3 has 16 residues. CDR3 in amino acids: CASSLSPRVRTGELFF.

V is TRBV9 and J is TRBJ2-1; TCRdb lists TRBD2, though no DNA is available to test this call. In germline, CDR1 is SGDLS, CDR2 YYNGEE. The CDR3 consists of 15 residues. CDR3 amino acids: CASSTQGLAGDEQFF.

The chain combines TRBV10-3 with TRBJ2-5. The CDR3 totals 11 residues. Germline V gene data show CDR1 as ENHRY and CDR2 as SYGVKD. The CDR3 region is CAIRERETQYF.

The chain carries TRBV19 and TRBJ1-5; there is no DNA to check the TCRdb D call of TRBD1. CDR1 and CDR2 (germline): LNHDA, SQIVND (reference sequence). The CDR3 has 16 residues. CDR3 region: CASSTRQGASNQPQHF.

This chain uses TRBV7-2 with TRBJ2-2. This CDR3 is built from 16 residues. Germline CDR1 is SGHTA and CDR2 is FQGNSA. CDR3 sequence reads: CASSLEGTTGTGELFF.

The chain carries TRBV2 and TRBJ1-2; the TCRdb call, TRBD1, lacks DNA for checking. There are 14 residues in the CDR3. Germline V lookup: CDR1 SNHLY, CDR2 FYNNEI. CDR3 sequence reads: CASSGAGQGWGYTF.

The rearrangement uses TRBV10-3 and TRBJ2-3; TCRdb picks TRBD2, but there is no DNA to check that call. Looked up from germline, CDR1 is ENHRY and CDR2 is SYGVKD. The CDR3 runs to 14 residues. The CDR3 loop reads CATGTSGATDTQYF.

V is TRBV20-1 and J is TRBJ1-5; TCRdb names TRBD1, which stays unverified in the absence of DNA. Germline V gene data show CDR1 as DFQATT and CDR2 as SNEGSKA (reference sequence). There are 14 residues in the CDR3. The CDR3 loop is CSASGQGVSQPQHF.

The chain combines TRBV24-1 with TRBJ2-1; the D call from TCRdb, TRBD1, cannot be confirmed without DNA. CDR3 length: 16 amino acids. Germline assignment: CDR1 KGHDR and CDR2 SFDVKD. The CDR3 here is CATSDPQGRSYNEQFF.

The chain carries TRBV5-1 and TRBJ1-1; TCRdb's D call of TRBD1 is untestable without DNA. CDR1 SGHRS and CDR2 YFSETQ come from the germline V gene. This CDR3 is built from 14 residues. The CDR3 loop is CASSPGVAYTEAFF.

This chain links TRBV12-3 or TRBV12-4 with TRBJ2-6. The CDR3 loop spans 15 amino acids. This CDR3 reads CASSLEPRGANVLTF.

The chain is built from TRBV9 and TRBJ2-1; TCRdb names TRBD1, which stays unverified in the absence of DNA. The germline V gene encodes CDR1 SGDLS and CDR2 YYNGEE. CDR3 length equals 15 residues. The CDR3 here is CASSAQPVGGGEQFF.

The V and J genes are TRBV25-1 and TRBJ2-2; with no DNA, the TCRdb D assignment of TRBD1 cannot be verified. From germline, CDR1 is MGHDK and CDR2 SYGVNS. The CDR3 totals 15 residues. The CDR3 sequence is CASTDSGKPPGELFF.